The 32 T cell receptor beta chains below were found in one sample sequenced in a study of cytotoxic CD8 clonotypes in ibrutinib-treated CLL. Sequencing was performed with immunoSEQ multiplex PCR; in TCRdb, only in-frame clones are kept and a portion is missing. This table holds fewer than 400,000 clones, 67% found once. This specimen consisted of PBMCs, obtained after 36 months of ibrutinib treatment. These receptors all stem from a human donor with chronic lymphocytic leukemia.

The V and J genes are TRBV9 and TRBJ2-7, with 8 bases matching TRBD2. V was clipped by 0 bases and J by 6 bases; unmatched bases: 5. The germline CDR1 and CDR2 sequences are SGDLS and YYNGEE. This CDR3 comprises 14 residues. DNA of the CDR3: TGTGCCAGCAGCGTAGTTAGCGGGGCCTTCGAGCAGTACTTC. Translated, it gives CASSVVSGAFEQYF.

V gene TRBV18 combines with J gene TRBJ2-3; D perhaps matches TRBD2 (6 bases). V dropped 0 bases and J dropped 1 base, with 17 bases sitting between them. Germline CDR1 KGHSH, CDR2 LQKENI. The CDR3 runs 18 residues. The CDR3 nucleotides are TGTGCCAGCTCACCACCGAGCGGGCTGTTCATGGGCACAGATACGCAGTATTTT. The encoded protein is CASSPPSGLFMGTDTQYF.

This clone was counted a single time. The J gene is TRBJ2-5, the V gene TRBV6-5, with D unresolved. CDR1 MNHEY and CDR2 SVGAGI come from the germline V gene. The CDR3 covers 16 residues. V was clipped by 0 bases and J by 1 base, with 12 bases between them. CDR3 loop: CASSYSKYSTQETQYF. The DNA for the CDR3 is TGTGCCAGCAGTTACTCGAAGTACAGTACCCAAGAGACCCAGTACTTC.

V is TRBV27 and J is TRBJ2-7; D possibly corresponds to TRBD2 (5 bases). The CDR3 is 18 residues long. CDR1 is MNHEY, CDR2 SMNVEV, per germline (reference sequence). V was cut by 0 bases and J by 5 bases, with 23 bases left in between. In DNA, the CDR3 is TGTGCCAGCAGTTTATCGATTCGGGAAGCCAGCCCGATCCACGAGCAGTACTTC. Residues: CASSLSIREASPIHEQYF.

The J gene is TRBJ2-4, the V gene TRBV7-3, with D hard to call. Germline CDR1 SGHTA, CDR2 FQGTGA. The CDR3 has 13 amino acids. V shed 10 bases and J shed 0 bases, with 10 bases lying between them. CDR3 sequence reads: CATRSLAKNIQYF. CDR3 DNA: TGTGCCACCCGATCACTAGCCAAAAACATTCAGTACTTC. Full variable domain (outside the CDR3, taken from reference TRBV7-3 and TRBJ2-4): GAGVSQTPSNKVTEKGKYVELRCDPISGHTALYWYRQSLGQGPEFLIYFQGTGAADDSGLPNDRFFAVRPEGSVSTLKIQRTERGDSAVYLCATRSLAKNIQYFGAGTRLSVL.

Remarks on this clone: The sample holds other DNA sequences that translate to the same CDR3. This rearrangement joins TRBV20-1 to TRBJ1-2; TRBD1 is a possible D gene (6 bases). The CDR3 totals 11 residues. Germline CDR1 is DFQATT and CDR2 is SNEGSKA (reference sequence). The V gene lost 5 bases and the J gene lost 2 bases, with 6 bases spanning the gap. The CDR3 loop reads CSADRNYGYTF. The CDR3 nucleotides read TGCAGTGCTGACAGGAACTATGGCTACACCTTC.

The rearrangement links TRBV7-9 to TRBJ2-3; D possibly matches TRBD1 or TRBD2 (5 bases each). Germline assignment: CDR1 SEHNR and CDR2 FQNEAQ (reference sequence). The CDR3 runs to 19 residues. The ends were cut back, 0 bases at V and 0 bases at J, with 19 bases in the middle. CDR3: CASSLAPPSRGPSTDTQYF. CDR3 nucleotide sequence: TGTGCCAGCAGCTTAGCCCCCCCTAGCCGGGGCCCTAGCACAGATACGCAGTATTTT.

The chain links TRBV29-1 to TRBJ2-7, with D hard to call. CDR1 and CDR2 (germline): SQVTM, ANQGSEA. The CDR3 runs to 12 residues. V was pared by 6 bases and J by 2 bases, with 11 bases between. This CDR3 is CSVPAGPYEQYF. The CDR3 DNA sequence: TGCAGCGTCCCCGCTGGGCCCTACGAGCAGTACTTC.

This chain uses TRBV5-1 with TRBJ1-1; possible D gene TRBD1, 6 bases. This CDR3 has 12 residues. CDR1 SGHRS and CDR2 YFSETQ come from the germline V gene. V was trimmed by 3 bases and J by 6 bases, leaving 9 bases between them. The CDR3 spells CASSYTGSEAFF. CDR3 DNA: TGCGCCAGCAGCTATACAGGGTCTGAAGCTTTCTTT.

This clone showed up just a few times. The chain couples TRBV9 to TRBJ1-6; D gene uncertain. Trimming took off 0 bases at V and 7 bases at J, with 2 bases between the two ends. Germline loops: CDR1 SGDLS, CDR2 YYNGEE. The CDR3 is made up of 12 amino acids. The CDR3 is CASSVGNSPLHF. The CDR3 DNA is TGTGCCAGCAGCGTAGGCAATTCACCCCTCCACTTT.

The chain employs TRBV4-1 and TRBJ2-1; TRBD2 agrees at 16 bases. Trimming removed 3 bases from V and 10 bases from J; junction bases left unmatched: 6. CDR3 length: 16 amino acids. Germline lookup yields CDR1 MGHRA and CDR2 YSYEKL. The CDR3: CASSHPGLAGGIEQFF. The CDR3 coding sequence is TGCGCCAGCAGCCATCCGGGACTAGCGGGAGGGATCGAGCAGTTCTTC.

The chain is built from TRBV5-1 and TRBJ2-7; D is uncertain. There are 12 residues in the CDR3. Trimming removed 4 bases at V and 4 bases at J, with 9 bases between. Looked up from germline, CDR1 is SGHRS and CDR2 is YFSETQ. As DNA, the CDR3 is TGCGCCAGCAGCGGTCGTCGGTACGAGCAGTACTTC. It codes for CASSGRRYEQYF.

This clone was seen a handful of times. The CDR3 DNA follows: TGTGCCAGCTCACCATTTTTCCAAGAGACCCAGTACTTC. Translated, it gives CASSPFFQETQYF. V is TRBV18 and J is TRBJ2-5; no clear D gene. This CDR3 contains 13 residues. Per germline, CDR1 KGHSH and CDR2 LQKENI. V lost 2 bases and J 1 base, leaving 5 bases between the germline ends.

The chain is built from TRBV2 and TRBJ1-5; D possibly corresponds to TRBD1 (6 bases). The ends were cut back, 7 bases at V and 4 bases at J, with 17 bases in the middle. The germline V gene has CDR1 SNHLY and CDR2 FYNNEI. The CDR3 extends over 15 amino acids. The CDR3 protein is CASKRRGTRNQPQHF. Here the CDR3 DNA reads TGTGCCAGCAAAAGGAGGGGGACAAGAAATCAGCCCCAGCATTTT.

This clone was picked up a small number of times. This chain uses TRBV28 with TRBJ2-7; D might be TRBD1 or TRBD2, each matching 5 bases. The length of the CDR3 is 16 residues. Per the germline V gene, CDR1 is MDHEN and CDR2 is SYDVKM. V shed 6 bases and J shed 1 base, with 19 bases lying between them. The CDR3 DNA reads as TGTGCCAGCAGCAAATTGGGAGTCCAGGGTTCCTACGAGCAGTACTTC. Protein sequence: CASSKLGVQGSYEQYF.

CDR3 amino acids: CARSLFKRGPGNQPQHF. CDR3 nucleotides: TGTGCCAGAAGCTTGTTTAAGAGGGGGCCGGGCAATCAGCCCCAGCATTTT. The chain recombines TRBV5-3 with TRBJ1-5, with 7 bases identical to TRBD1. TRBV5-3 carries the ORF label, with uncertain function. V lost 1 base to trimming and J lost 2 bases; unmatched junction nucleotides: 9. CDR3 size: 17 residues.

This clone turned up a few times. This rearrangement joins TRBV28 to TRBJ1-1; 7 bases map to TRBD1. The CDR3 loop spans 15 amino acids. The germline V gene has CDR1 MDHEN and CDR2 SYDVKM. Trimming at V came to 5 bases and at J to 1 base, leaving 7 bases not matched to a gene. CDR3 in DNA: TGTGCCAGCAGTCCCGCCGGGACAGCGAACACTGAAGCTTTCTTT. Its protein is CASSPAGTANTEAFF.

The CDR3 DNA follows: TGCGCCAGCAGCCAAGGTGCCGGACAGGGGCTCGAGCAGTACTTC. Protein: CASSQGAGQGLEQYF. The chain employs TRBV4-1 and TRBJ2-7; 9 nucleotides match TRBD1. J lost 6 bases, V lost 1 base, and 7 bases had no gene match. Germline loops: CDR1 MGHRA, CDR2 YSYEKL. The length of the CDR3 is 15 residues.

There are a few counts of this clone. V gene TRBV6-5 combines with J gene TRBJ1-6, with D hard to call. This CDR3 has 16 amino acids. Germline V gene lookup returns CDR1 MNHEY and CDR2 SVGAGI. V was pared by 0 bases and J by 3 bases, with 9 bases between. In nucleotides, the CDR3 is TGTGCCAGCAGTTACTCGAGAGGGATCTATAATTCACCCCTCCACTTT. It codes for CASSYSRGIYNSPLHF.

In its sample, this clone was seen once. The chain has TRBV7-9 and TRBJ1-4; TRBD1 is a possible D gene (5 bases). Trimming removed 3 bases at V and 5 bases at J, with 16 bases between. Germline CDR1 and CDR2: SEHNR and FQNEAQ (reference sequence). This CDR3 has 16 amino acids. Here the CDR3 DNA reads TGTGCCAGCAGCTTTCACCTGGGGGGAAACAATGAAAAACTGTTTTTT. Translated, it gives CASSFHLGGNNEKLFF.

This clone turned up a few times. This sequence joins TRBV7-9 and TRBJ2-7; D perhaps matches TRBD2 (5 bases). This CDR3 has 17 amino acids. Trimming left V 4 bases short and J 2 bases short, with 21 bases between. CDR1 is SEHNR, CDR2 FQNEAQ, per germline (reference sequence). The CDR3 spells CASSSPPRDPVPYEQYF. For the CDR3, the DNA is TGTGCCAGCAGCTCCCCACCCCGGGATCCGGTGCCCTACGAGCAGTACTTC.

The gene calls are TRBV7-3 and TRBJ2-3; D possibly corresponds to TRBD2 (5 bases). Germline CDR1 is SGHTA and CDR2 is FQGTGA. Trimming stripped 3 bases from V and 4 bases from J, with 20 bases between. The length of the CDR3 is 17 residues. CDR3 DNA sequence: TGTGCCAGCAGCTTGGGTAACCTCGGGATTGGCCCAGATACGCAGTATTTT. Translated, it gives CASSLGNLGIGPDTQYF.

The chain links TRBV7-9 to TRBJ1-2; TRBD1 aligns across 9 bases. The germline CDR1 and CDR2 sequences are SEHNR and FQNEAQ (reference sequence). The J segment lost 8 bases and the V segment lost 3 bases, leaving 4 bases of the junction unmatched. This CDR3 spans 13 amino acids. The CDR3 reads CASSLGTGRGYTF. In DNA, the CDR3 is TGTGCCAGCAGCTTGGGGACAGGGAGAGGCTACACCTTC.

This clone came up a few times. The rearrangement uses TRBV6-1 and TRBJ2-7; 10 bases fit TRBD2. CDR1 and CDR2 (germline): MNHNS, SASEGT. CDR3 length: 14 amino acids. V gave up 3 bases and J gave up 9 bases; unmatched junction bases: 8. The CDR3 protein is CASSEWLAGAGQYF. The CDR3 region has the DNA TGTGCCAGCAGTGAGTGGCTAGCGGGAGCAGGGCAGTACTTC.

This chain joins TRBV21-1 and TRBJ1-5; the DNA was not compared with TRBD1, the D call given in the table. TRBV21-1 is designated a pseudogene. This CDR3 spans 12 amino acids. Written as DNA, the CDR3 is TGTGCCAGCAGTTACATTGGCAAGCCCCAGCATTTT. Translation: CASSYIGKPQHF.

The rearrangement uses TRBV29-1 and TRBJ1-1, with D maybe TRBD1 (6 bases). The CDR3 runs to 13 residues. V lost 6 bases to trimming and J lost 5 bases, with 16 bases between them. The germline gives CDR1 SQVTM, CDR2 ANQGSEA. The CDR3 DNA reads TGCAGCGTCGCTGGGACACGGAGGACTGAAGCTTTCTTT. Translated, it gives CSVAGTRRTEAFF.

This clone was counted a few times. The rearrangement uses TRBV5-1 and TRBJ2-6; no definite D call. There are 16 residues in the CDR3. Germline loops: CDR1 SGHRS, CDR2 YFSETQ. V lost 0 bases and J 0 bases, leaving 7 bases between the germline ends. The CDR3 nucleotides read TGCGCCAGCAGCTTGGACAGTTACTCTGGGGCCAACGTCCTGACTTTC. Translated, it gives CASSLDSYSGANVLTF.

This clone was counted once. The rearrangement joins TRBV11-1 to TRBJ2-7, with D unresolved. The CDR3 extends over 16 amino acids. The germline V gene has CDR1 SGHAT and CDR2 FQDESV (reference sequence). Trimming took 1 base from V and 3 from J, leaving 16 bases between them. The CDR3: CASSLGFQDGVYEQYF. CDR3 sequence (DNA): TGTGCCAGCAGCTTAGGGTTCCAGGACGGCGTCTACGAGCAGTACTTC.

CDR3 sequence reads: CASSQDSGYLEKLFF. As DNA, the CDR3 is TGTGCCAGCAGCCAAGATTCCGGGTATTTGGAAAAACTGTTTTTT. The chain joins TRBV4-2 to TRBJ1-4; D uncertain. V lost 0 bases to trimming and J lost 8 bases, with 13 bases between them. The CDR3 is 15 amino acids. The germline V gene encodes CDR1 LGHNA and CDR2 YNFKEQ.

The rearrangement uses TRBV7-8 and TRBJ1-2; the match to TRBD1 covers 7 bases. The germline V gene encodes CDR1 SGHVS and CDR2 FQNEAQ. The ends lost 4 bases at V and 2 bases at J; junction bases unmatched: 7. The CDR3 has 15 residues. The CDR3 DNA is TGTGCCAGCAGCTCCGCGGGGGACAGAAACTATGGCTACACCTTC. It encodes CASSSAGDRNYGYTF.

The chain uses TRBV14 and TRBJ1-2, with 8 bases aligning to TRBD1. Per the germline V gene, CDR1 is SGHDN and CDR2 is FVKESK. V shed 3 bases and J 5 bases; nucleotides not matched to a gene: 5. This CDR3 is 14 amino acids long. The CDR3 here is CASSHRQGPYGYTF. For the CDR3, the DNA is TGTGCCAGCAGCCACAGACAGGGGCCATATGGCTACACCTTC.

A word on this clone: The sample holds other DNA sequences that translate to the same CDR3. The chain has TRBV18 and TRBJ1-1, with D unresolved. This CDR3 spans 11 amino acids. The germline V and J ends were trimmed by 6 bases and 4 bases, with 6 bases remaining between them. Germline CDR1 is KGHSH and CDR2 is LQKENI. The CDR3 loop reads CASSPSTEAFF. As DNA, the CDR3 is TGTGCCAGCTCCCCGAGCACTGAAGCTTTCTTT.